The rows below give T cell receptor beta chains drawn from one sample of a study of human T cells and chemical hapten exposure. TCRdb analysed the RACE reads with MiXCR anew, one entry per CDR3 protein. The sample contains around 250,000 distinct CDR3 sequences, roughly 8.9% of which appear only once. Sequencing used whole blood, obtained in connection with sensitization to the hapten diphenylcyclopropenone (DPC). These TCRs come from a woman aged 40 to 50 with alopecia areata. Some clones in this sample may be carry-over from other donors' samples. Each CDR3 is given with its conserved first and last residue. Fields, in order: V gene, J gene, D gene, clone size, CDR3 DNA, CDR3 protein. A D gene is named only where the DNA matches it firmly. Rows may omit the clone size; those that give it use once, few, many or a size class.

v_call: TRBV3-1
j_call: TRBJ2-1
d_call: -
clone_size: -
cdr3_nt: TGTGCCAGCAGCCGACATGGGGTCTACAATGAGCAGTTCTTC
cdr3_aa: CASSRHGVYNEQFF

v_call: TRBV29-1
j_call: TRBJ2-1
d_call: -
clone_size: -
cdr3_nt: TGCAGCGTTCTAGGAGGAGAGATATCCTACAATGAGCAGTTCTTC
cdr3_aa: CSVLGGEISYNEQFF

v_call: TRBV20-1
j_call: TRBJ2-3
d_call: -
clone_size: -
cdr3_nt: TGCAGTGCTAGGGTCGGACGGGTTGTTTCAGATACGCAGTATTTT
cdr3_aa: CSARVGRVVSDTQYF

v_call: TRBV7-2
j_call: TRBJ2-3
d_call: TRBD2
clone_size: few
cdr3_nt: TGTGCCAGCAGCTCCAGGACTAGCGGGGGGAGAGATACGCAGTATTTT
cdr3_aa: CASSSRTSGGRDTQYF

v_call: TRBV20-1
j_call: TRBJ2-3
d_call: TRBD2
clone_size: many
cdr3_nt: TGCAGTGCTAGTGATGGCGGGAGGGCCTTAGATACGCAGTATTTT
cdr3_aa: CSASDGGRALDTQYF

v_call: TRBV10-3
j_call: TRBJ2-1
d_call: TRBD2
clone_size: few
cdr3_nt: TGTGCCATCAGTGTGGGTCGAACTAGCGGGAGTTCGAATGAGCAGTTCTTC
cdr3_aa: CAISVGRTSGSSNEQFF

v_call: TRBV6-5
j_call: TRBJ2-5
d_call: TRBD2
clone_size: many
cdr3_nt: TGTGCCAGCAGTACCCCCGCGGGAGGACAAGAGACCCAGTACTTC
cdr3_aa: CASSTPAGGQETQYF

v_call: TRBV6-2/TRBV6-3
j_call: TRBJ2-1
d_call: TRBD2
clone_size: -
cdr3_nt: TGTGCCAGCAGTTACCTGTCTAGCGGGAGACAGTTCTTC
cdr3_aa: CASSYLSSGRQFF

v_call: TRBV12-3/TRBV12-4
j_call: TRBJ2-7
d_call: TRBD2
clone_size: few
cdr3_nt: TGTGCCAGCAGGAGCGGGACCTACGAGCAGTACTTC
cdr3_aa: CASRSGTYEQYF

v_call: TRBV20-1
j_call: TRBJ1-5
d_call: -
clone_size: many
cdr3_nt: TGCAGTGCTAGAGAAGGGGGTAATCAGCCCCAGCATTTT
cdr3_aa: CSAREGGNQPQHF

v_call: TRBV20-1
j_call: TRBJ1-1
d_call: -
clone_size: -
cdr3_nt: TGCAGTGCTAGTAAACACCTGAACACTGAAGCTTTCTTT
cdr3_aa: CSASKHLNTEAFF

v_call: TRBV15
j_call: TRBJ1-1
d_call: TRBD1
clone_size: few
cdr3_nt: TGTGCCACCAGCATAGGGTCCAGGGGGGAAGCTTTCTTT
cdr3_aa: CATSIGSRGEAFF

v_call: TRBV7-2
j_call: TRBJ1-6
d_call: -
clone_size: -
cdr3_nt: TGTGCCAGCAGCTTTACTGTCAACTCCTATAATTCACCCCCCCACTTT
cdr3_aa: CASSFTVNSYNSPPHF

v_call: TRBV20-1
j_call: TRBJ2-7
d_call: TRBD2
clone_size: few
cdr3_nt: TGCAGTGCTAGAGGTCACAGCGGGAGAAATTTAGAGCAGTACTTC
cdr3_aa: CSARGHSGRNLEQYF

v_call: TRBV11-1
j_call: TRBJ2-1
d_call: TRBD1
clone_size: many
cdr3_nt: TGTGCCAGCAGCTTCCGGACAGGGGGGGGTGAGCAGTTCTTC
cdr3_aa: CASSFRTGGGEQFF

v_call: TRBV20-1
j_call: TRBJ2-7
d_call: TRBD2
clone_size: -
cdr3_nt: TGCAGTGCTAGACCAGGTGGGCGGGAGAACGAGCAGTACTTC
cdr3_aa: CSARPGGRENEQYF

v_call: TRBV29-1
j_call: TRBJ1-2
d_call: TRBD1
clone_size: few
cdr3_nt: TGCAGCGTTGGACAGGGTAACTATGGCTACACCTTC
cdr3_aa: CSVGQGNYGYTF

v_call: TRBV18
j_call: TRBJ1-1
d_call: -
clone_size: many
cdr3_nt: TGTGCCAGCTTACTCTCCAGGGACACTGAAGCTTTCTTT
cdr3_aa: CASLLSRDTEAFF

v_call: TRBV15
j_call: TRBJ2-5
d_call: TRBD2
clone_size: few
cdr3_nt: TGTGCCACCAGCAGGGGACTAGCGGGTGGAGATCAAGAGACCCAGTACTTC
cdr3_aa: CATSRGLAGGDQETQYF

v_call: TRBV27
j_call: TRBJ2-3
d_call: TRBD2
clone_size: -
cdr3_nt: TGTGCCAGCAGTTCGGGACTAGCGGGCCAGAGGCCAGATACGCAGTATTTT
cdr3_aa: CASSSGLAGQRPDTQYF

v_call: TRBV20-1
j_call: TRBJ2-3
d_call: -
clone_size: many
cdr3_nt: TGCAGTGCTTTCCGGAGCACAGATACGCAGTATTTT
cdr3_aa: CSAFRSTDTQYF

v_call: TRBV4-2
j_call: TRBJ2-1
d_call: TRBD2
clone_size: -
cdr3_nt: TGTGCCAGCAGCCCGCTAGCGGGAGGAACGGCTGGTGAGCAGTTCTTC
cdr3_aa: CASSPLAGGTAGEQFF

v_call: TRBV6-6
j_call: TRBJ2-7
d_call: TRBD2
clone_size: few
cdr3_nt: TGTGCCAGCAGTTGGACTAGCGGGAGTTCGAGTGAGCAGTACTTC
cdr3_aa: CASSWTSGSSSEQYF

v_call: TRBV24-1
j_call: TRBJ1-5
d_call: -
clone_size: few
cdr3_nt: TGTGCCACCAGTGGTACAGGGCCTAATCAGCCCCAGCATTTT
cdr3_aa: CATSGTGPNQPQHF

v_call: TRBV11-2
j_call: TRBJ2-3
d_call: -
clone_size: many
cdr3_nt: TGTGCCAGCAGCTTAACGGCCCTAAACACAGATACGCAGTATTTT
cdr3_aa: CASSLTALNTDTQYF

v_call: TRBV11-2
j_call: TRBJ2-7
d_call: -
clone_size: few
cdr3_nt: TGTGCCAGCAGCTCGAATACAGGGTTGTACGAGCAGTACTTC
cdr3_aa: CASSSNTGLYEQYF

v_call: TRBV25-1
j_call: TRBJ2-1
d_call: TRBD2
clone_size: -
cdr3_nt: TGTGCCAGCAGTGCGGGCGGGAGGGCCTCCTACAATGAGCAGTTCTTC
cdr3_aa: CASSAGGRASYNEQFF

v_call: TRBV28
j_call: TRBJ2-2
d_call: -
clone_size: -
cdr3_nt: TGTGCCAGCAGTACCGCCGGCACAGGGAACACCGGGGAGCTGTTTTTT
cdr3_aa: CASSTAGTGNTGELFF

v_call: TRBV6-5
j_call: TRBJ2-3
d_call: TRBD1
clone_size: -
cdr3_nt: TGTGCCAGCAGTCTCACGACCGGGACAGGGGCGGGAGATACGCAGTATTTT
cdr3_aa: CASSLTTGTGAGDTQYF